The 10 T cell receptor beta chains below were found in one sample sequenced in a study of T cell responses to AZD1222 COVID-19 vaccine. The data were produced by immunoSEQ multiplex PCR, yet TCRdb's version contains in-frame clones alone and is incomplete. The repertoire holds roughly 100,000 clones, approximately 89% seen once, with about 10% in the top ten. The material was peripheral blood, obtained 28 days after the second AZD1222 dose. The origin of the receptors is an adult who received the AZD1222 COVID-19 vaccine.

The chain joins TRBV6-2 or TRBV6-3 to TRBJ2-1, with D perhaps TRBD1 (6 bases). In germline, CDR1 is MNHEY, CDR2 SVGEGT. Trimming took off 5 bases at V and 7 bases at J, with 18 bases between the two ends. The length of the CDR3 is 15 residues. CDR3 DNA sequence: TGTGCCAGCAGTCCGAAAAGCCAACAGGGTAATGAGCAGTTCTTC. Its translation is CASSPKSQQGNEQFF.

This chain joins TRBV6-5 and TRBJ2-3; D uncertain. This CDR3 has 13 amino acids. Germline CDR1 and CDR2: MNHEY and SVGAGI. V shed 6 bases and J shed 1 base, with 8 bases lying between them. CDR3 residues: CASRKHGTDTQYF. DNA for the CDR3: TGTGCCAGCAGAAAACACGGCACAGATACGCAGTATTTT.

The chain uses TRBV5-1 and TRBJ2-3, with TRBD2 matching over 12 bases. The germline CDR1 and CDR2 sequences are SGHRS and YFSETQ. Trimming cost V 0 bases and J 5 bases; bases outside gene matches: 1. The CDR3 is 15 residues long. CDR3 nucleotides: TGCGCCAGCAGCTTGGGACTAGCGGGGGTAGATACGCAGTATTTT. It is translated as CASSLGLAGVDTQYF.

The V and J genes are TRBV6-1 and TRBJ1-5, with D possibly being TRBD1 (6 bases). The V end was cut by 2 bases, the J end by 2 bases, with 16 bases between. In germline, CDR1 is MNHNS, CDR2 SASEGT. This CDR3 is 17 amino acids long. CDR3 nucleotides: TGTGCCAGCAGTGAACTGGGCCGGGGGCGAGGCAATCAGCCCCAGCATTTT. It yields the protein CASSELGRGRGNQPQHF.

The chain is built from TRBV5-1 and TRBJ2-7; D tentatively fits TRBD1 or TRBD2 (7 bases each). The CDR3 extends over 15 amino acids. Germline-derived CDR1 and CDR2 are SGHRS and YFSETQ. With 0 bases removed from V and 3 bases from J, the gap between germline ends came to 13 bases. The CDR3 reads CASSLVGGGGYEQYF. CDR3 DNA sequence: TGCGCCAGCAGCTTGGTGGGAGGGGGCGGCTACGAGCAGTACTTC.

The chain couples TRBV11-2 to TRBJ2-7, with 8 bases matching TRBD1. CDR3 length: 14 residues. Germline CDR1 SGHAT, CDR2 FQNNGV. V shed 4 bases, J shed 2 bases, and the junction held 4 bases outside the gene matches. This CDR3 is CASSSGTGPYEQYF. CDR3 bases: TGTGCCAGCAGCTCCGGGACAGGACCCTACGAGCAGTACTTC.

This clone has only a few counts. The V gene is TRBV2, the J gene TRBJ1-2; no reliable D call. Trimming pared 1 base from V and 5 bases from J, leaving 2 bases between. CDR1 is SNHLY, CDR2 FYNNEI, per germline. The CDR3 has 11 amino acids. This CDR3 reads CASSEGYGYTF. The CDR3 DNA follows: TGTGCCAGCAGTGAAGGGTATGGCTACACCTTC.

The CDR3 sequence is CASSVGGTGASYEQYF. CDR3 sequence (DNA): TGTGCCAGCAGCGTAGGGGGGACAGGGGCCTCCTACGAGCAGTACTTC. This sequence joins TRBV9 and TRBJ2-7, with 10 bases that match TRBD1. Germline V gene sequence: CDR1 SGDLS, CDR2 YYNGEE. With V trimmed by 0 bases and J by 0 bases, 3 bases remained unmatched. The CDR3 totals 16 residues.

The V call is TRBV27, the J call TRBJ1-2; TRBD1 might be the D (5 bases). The length of the CDR3 is 14 residues. V dropped 7 bases and J dropped 5 bases, with 17 bases sitting between them. Germline-derived CDR1 and CDR2 are MNHEY and SMNVEV (reference sequence). CDR3 protein: CASKGRARPYGYTF. CDR3 coding DNA: TGTGCCAGCAAGGGACGGGCCCGTCCGTATGGCTACACCTTC.

This chain links TRBV7-8 with TRBJ2-2, with D possibly being TRBD2 (6 bases). The V gene's germline CDR1 is SGHVS and CDR2 FQNEAQ. The CDR3 is 15 amino acids. Trimming left V 1 base short and J 4 bases short, with 10 bases between. The CDR3 region is CASSLDLGGTGELFF. As DNA, the CDR3 is TGTGCCAGCAGCTTAGATTTGGGAGGCACCGGGGAGCTGTTTTTT.